This T cell receptor beta chain was observed in a study of cytomegalovirus exposure and HLA in healthy donors. This CDR3 region has 15 residues. The V gene's germline CDR1 is MNHNS and CDR2 SASEGT. Deletions cut 5 bases from V and 0 bases from J, with 11 bases between. On this clone itself: Its antigen is still unknown.

The PCR contained 60 Vbeta and 13 Jbeta primers. Using immunoSEQ multiplex PCR, the repertoire was profiled, and TCRdb retains in-frame clones only, with some absent. Of some 130,000 clones listed, over 70% are singletons. Study conclusions and caveats: The majority of TCR sequences were rare, yet some public TCRs appeared in many donors. Reports state that TCR beta sequences accurately predicted most subjects' HLA-A and HLA-B alleles.

The sequence derives from a man aged 25 to 40 in good health and CMV-seronegative. Source material: PBMCs. This sequence joins TRBV6-1 and TRBJ1-3, with TRBD1 as a possible D gene (5 bases). This CDR3 reads CASSFDSSSGNTIYF. The CDR3 DNA reads as TGTGCCAGCAGTTTTGACAGTAGCTCTGGAAACACCATATATTTT.